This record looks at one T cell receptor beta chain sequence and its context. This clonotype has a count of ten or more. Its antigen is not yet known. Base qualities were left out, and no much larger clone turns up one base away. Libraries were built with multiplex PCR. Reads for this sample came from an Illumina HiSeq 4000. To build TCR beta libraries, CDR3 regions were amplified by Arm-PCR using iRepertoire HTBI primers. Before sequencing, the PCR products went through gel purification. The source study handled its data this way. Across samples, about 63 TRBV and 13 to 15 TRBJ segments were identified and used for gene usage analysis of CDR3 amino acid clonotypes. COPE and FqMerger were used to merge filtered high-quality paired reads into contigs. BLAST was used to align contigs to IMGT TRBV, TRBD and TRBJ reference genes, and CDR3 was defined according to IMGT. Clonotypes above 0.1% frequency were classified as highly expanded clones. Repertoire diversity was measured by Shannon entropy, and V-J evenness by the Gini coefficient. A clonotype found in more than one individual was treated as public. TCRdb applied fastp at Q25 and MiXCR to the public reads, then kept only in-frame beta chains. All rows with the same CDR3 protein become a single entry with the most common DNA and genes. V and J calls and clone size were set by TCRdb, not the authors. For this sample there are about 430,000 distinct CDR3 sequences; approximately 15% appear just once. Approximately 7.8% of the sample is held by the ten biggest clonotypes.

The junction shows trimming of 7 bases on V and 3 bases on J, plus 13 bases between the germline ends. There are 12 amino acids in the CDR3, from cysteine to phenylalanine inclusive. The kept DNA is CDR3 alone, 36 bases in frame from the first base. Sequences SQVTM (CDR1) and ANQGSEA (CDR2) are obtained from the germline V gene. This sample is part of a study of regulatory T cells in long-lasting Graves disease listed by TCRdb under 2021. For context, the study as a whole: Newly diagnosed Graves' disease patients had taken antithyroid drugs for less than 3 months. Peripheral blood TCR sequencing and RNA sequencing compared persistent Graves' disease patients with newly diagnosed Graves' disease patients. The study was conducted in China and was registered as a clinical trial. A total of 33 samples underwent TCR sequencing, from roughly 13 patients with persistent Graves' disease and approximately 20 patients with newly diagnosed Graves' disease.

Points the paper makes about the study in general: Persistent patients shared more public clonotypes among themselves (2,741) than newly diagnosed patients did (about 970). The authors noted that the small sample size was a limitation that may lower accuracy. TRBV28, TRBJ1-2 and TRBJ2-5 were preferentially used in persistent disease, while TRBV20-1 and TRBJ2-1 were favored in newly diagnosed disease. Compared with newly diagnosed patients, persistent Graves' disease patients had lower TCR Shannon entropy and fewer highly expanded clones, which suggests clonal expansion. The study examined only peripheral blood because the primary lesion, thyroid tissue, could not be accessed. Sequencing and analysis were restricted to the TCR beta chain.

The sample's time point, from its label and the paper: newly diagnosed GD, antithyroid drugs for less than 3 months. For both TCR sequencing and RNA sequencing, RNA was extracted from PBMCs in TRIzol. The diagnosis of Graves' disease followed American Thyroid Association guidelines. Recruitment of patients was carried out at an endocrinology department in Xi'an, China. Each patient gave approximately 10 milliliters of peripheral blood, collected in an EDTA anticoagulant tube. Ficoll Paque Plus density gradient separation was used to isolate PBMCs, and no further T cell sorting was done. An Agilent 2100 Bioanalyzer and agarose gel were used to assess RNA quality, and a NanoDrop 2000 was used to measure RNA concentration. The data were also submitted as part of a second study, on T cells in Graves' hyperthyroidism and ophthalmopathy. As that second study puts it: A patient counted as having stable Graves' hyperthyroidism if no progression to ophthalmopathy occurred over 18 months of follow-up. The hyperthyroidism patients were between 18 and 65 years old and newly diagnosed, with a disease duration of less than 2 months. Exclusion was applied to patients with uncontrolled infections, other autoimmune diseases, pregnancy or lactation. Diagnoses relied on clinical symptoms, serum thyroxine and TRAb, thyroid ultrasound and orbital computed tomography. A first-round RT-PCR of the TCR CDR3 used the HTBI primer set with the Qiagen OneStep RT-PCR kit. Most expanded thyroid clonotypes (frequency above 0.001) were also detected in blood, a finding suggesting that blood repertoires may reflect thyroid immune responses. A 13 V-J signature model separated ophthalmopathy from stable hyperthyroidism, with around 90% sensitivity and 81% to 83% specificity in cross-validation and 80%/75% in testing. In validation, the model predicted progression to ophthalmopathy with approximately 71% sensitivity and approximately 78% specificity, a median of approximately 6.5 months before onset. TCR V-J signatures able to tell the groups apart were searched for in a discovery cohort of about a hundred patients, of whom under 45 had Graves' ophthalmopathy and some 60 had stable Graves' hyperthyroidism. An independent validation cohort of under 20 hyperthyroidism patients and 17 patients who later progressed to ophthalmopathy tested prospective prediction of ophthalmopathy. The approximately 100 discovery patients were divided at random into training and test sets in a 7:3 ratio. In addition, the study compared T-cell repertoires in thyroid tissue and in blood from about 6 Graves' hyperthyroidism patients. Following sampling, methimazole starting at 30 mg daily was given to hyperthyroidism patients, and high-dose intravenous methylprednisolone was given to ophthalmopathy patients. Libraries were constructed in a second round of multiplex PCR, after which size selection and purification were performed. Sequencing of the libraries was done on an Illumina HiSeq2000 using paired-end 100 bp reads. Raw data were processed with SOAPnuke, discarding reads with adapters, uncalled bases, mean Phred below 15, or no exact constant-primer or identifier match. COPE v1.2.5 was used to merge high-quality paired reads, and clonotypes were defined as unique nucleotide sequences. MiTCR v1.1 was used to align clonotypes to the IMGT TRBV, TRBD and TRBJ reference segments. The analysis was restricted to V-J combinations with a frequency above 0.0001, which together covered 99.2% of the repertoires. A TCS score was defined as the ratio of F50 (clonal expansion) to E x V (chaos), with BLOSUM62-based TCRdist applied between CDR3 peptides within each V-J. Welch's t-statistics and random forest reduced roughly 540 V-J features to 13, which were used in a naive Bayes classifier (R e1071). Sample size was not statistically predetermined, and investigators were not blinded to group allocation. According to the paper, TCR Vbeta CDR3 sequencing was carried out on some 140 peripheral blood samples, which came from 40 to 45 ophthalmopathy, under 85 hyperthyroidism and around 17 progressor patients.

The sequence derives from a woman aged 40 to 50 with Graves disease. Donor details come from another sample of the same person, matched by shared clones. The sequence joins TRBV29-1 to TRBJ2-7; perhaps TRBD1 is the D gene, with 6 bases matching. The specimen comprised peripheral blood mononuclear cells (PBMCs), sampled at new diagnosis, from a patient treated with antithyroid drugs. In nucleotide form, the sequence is TGCAGCGCCGGACAGACGGACTACGAGCAGTACTTC. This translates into CSAGQTDYEQYF.